What follows are 15 T cell receptor beta chains derived from one specimen sequenced in a study of identical twins. From the 5' RACE reads, TCRdb called clonotypes with MiXCR, one entry per CDR3 protein. The sample has 300,000 or so distinct CDR3 sequences; roughly 9% are singletons. The same specimen was also included in a second study, on yellow fever vaccine responses in identical twins.

The specimen was CD8+ T cells sorted from blood. The receptors here all came from a woman between 18 and 29 years old in good health.

V gene TRBV7-9 combines with J gene TRBJ2-7, with D possibly TRBD2 on 5 matching bases. The V end was cut by 2 bases, the J end by 2 bases, with 10 bases between. Germline V gene data show CDR1 as SEHNR and CDR2 as FQNEAQ (reference sequence). This CDR3 region has 14 residues. The CDR3 nucleotides read TGTGCCAGCAGCTTAAACGGGGAGACCTACGAGCAGTACTTC. Residues: CASSLNGETYEQYF.

The chain uses TRBV4-3 and TRBJ2-3; D is ambiguous. The V end was cut by 4 bases, the J end by 5 bases, with 10 bases between. Germline V lookup: CDR1 LGHNA, CDR2 YSLEER. The CDR3 is made up of 13 amino acids. The CDR3 here is CASSPFFGDTQYF. The CDR3 DNA reads as TGCGCCAGCAGCCCCTTCTTTGGAGATACGCAGTATTTT.

This chain joins TRBV2 and TRBJ2-7; the D gene is possibly TRBD2 (6 bases). Trimming removed 7 bases at V and 0 bases at J, with 16 bases between. This CDR3 is 15 amino acids long. Germline CDR1 reads SNHLY; CDR2 reads FYNNEI. The CDR3 coding sequence is TGTGCCAGCACGAGGGGACTCCCAAGCTCCTACGAGCAGTACTTC. Amino acids: CASTRGLPSSYEQYF.

V and J are TRBV29-1 and TRBJ2-1; D might be TRBD2 (5 bases). The CDR3 length is 12 residues. V was shortened by 4 bases and J by 3 bases, with 7 bases between the two germline ends. Germline V CDR1 and CDR2: SQVTM, ANQGSEA. The CDR3 loop reads CSVAGIYNEQFF. The CDR3 DNA sequence: TGCAGCGTTGCCGGGATCTACAATGAGCAGTTCTTC.

The table lists this clonotype with a few counts. The junction differs from germline at one of its ends, possibly a read error. This chain joins TRBV6-2 or TRBV6-3 and TRBJ2-1; D gene unclear. Germline assignment: CDR1 MNHEY and CDR2 SVGEGT. This CDR3 region has 13 residues. The CDR3 nucleotides are TGTGCCAACAGTTACTTGGTAAGGGATGAGCAGTTCTTC. Translated: CANSYLVRDEQFF.

This clonotype has just a few counts. V and J are TRBV9 and TRBJ2-2, with a tentative D call TRBD1 (6 bases). The CDR3 covers 17 residues. Germline values: CDR1 SGDLS, CDR2 YYNGEE. The ends were cut back, 1 base at V and 3 bases at J, with 16 bases in the middle. This CDR3 is CASSVYGQRAYTGELFF. CDR3 coding DNA: TGTGCCAGCAGCGTATACGGACAGAGAGCATACACCGGGGAGCTGTTTTTT. The full variable domain, completed using reference TRBV9 and TRBJ2-2, is DSGVTQTPKHLITATGQRVTLRCSPRSGDLSVYWYQQSLDQGLQFLIQYYNGEERAKGNILERFSAQQFPDLHSELNLSSLELGDSALYFCASSVYGQRAYTGELFFGEGSRLTVL.

The chain combines TRBV27 with TRBJ2-7, with TRBD1 matching 8 bases. Per germline, CDR1 MNHEY and CDR2 SMNVEV (reference sequence). V gave up 4 bases and J gave up 1 base; unmatched junction bases: 9. The CDR3 is made up of 16 amino acids. The CDR3 coding sequence is TGTGCCAGCAGTTCCGCCAGGGGACAGGCGTCCTACGAGCAGTACTTC. Translating gives CASSSARGQASYEQYF.

This clonotype has only a few counts. The chain employs TRBV6-2 or TRBV6-3 and TRBJ2-1; D unresolved. V lost 5 bases to trimming and J lost 3 bases, with 17 bases between them. Germline CDR1 is MNHEY and CDR2 is SVGEGT. The CDR3 consists of 16 residues. This chain's CDR3 is CASSPPSNLFYNEQFF. DNA for the CDR3: TGTGCCAGCAGTCCCCCGAGCAATCTCTTCTACAATGAGCAGTTCTTC.

This clonotype has only a few counts. The chain recombines TRBV5-6 with TRBJ2-1; 9 bases are a match to TRBD2. Germline assignment: CDR1 SGHDT and CDR2 YYEEEE. V shed 1 base, J shed 6 bases, and the junction held 5 bases outside the gene matches. CDR3 size: 15 residues. CDR3: CASSLTSGYPNEQFF. CDR3 nucleotides: TGTGCCAGCAGCTTGACTAGCGGGTATCCCAATGAGCAGTTCTTC.

There are a few counts of this clonotype. The genes are TRBV13 and TRBJ2-1; maybe TRBD2 (7 bases). Germline V lookup: CDR1 PRHDT, CDR2 FYEKMQ (reference sequence). Deletions cut 0 bases from V and 8 bases from J, with 20 bases between. The CDR3 runs 17 residues. This CDR3 is CASSLGAGAVLGDEQFF. In DNA, the CDR3 is TGTGCCAGCAGCTTAGGGGCGGGGGCGGTACTAGGGGATGAGCAGTTCTTC. Supplemented by reference TRBV13 and TRBJ2-1, the full variable domain reads AAGVIQSPRHLIKEKRETATLKCYPIPRHDTVYWYQQGPGQDPQFLISFYEKMQSDKGSIPDRFSAQQFSDYHSELNMSSLELGDSALYFCASSLGAGAVLGDEQFFGPGTRLTVL.

The sample holds a few counts of this clonotype. V gene TRBV4-3 combines with J gene TRBJ2-7; the D gene is possibly TRBD2 (5 bases). Per the germline V gene, CDR1 is LGHNA and CDR2 is YSLEER. The V gene lost 0 bases and the J gene lost 3 bases, with 12 bases spanning the gap. The CDR3 has 15 amino acids. This chain's CDR3 is CASSQDLEAVYEQYF. The CDR3, as DNA: TGCGCCAGCAGCCAAGATCTAGAAGCGGTCTACGAGCAGTACTTC.

This clonotype was picked up a small number of times. The J gene is TRBJ2-1, the V gene TRBV27; TRBD2 is a possible D gene (5 bases). Trimming pared 4 bases from V and 9 bases from J, leaving 13 bases between. Germline V gene data show CDR1 as MNHEY and CDR2 as SMNVEV (reference sequence). This CDR3 is 13 amino acids long. For the CDR3, the DNA is TGTGCCAGCAGTTCTTGGGTAGGGAGTGAGCAGTTCTTC. Encoded protein: CASSSWVGSEQFF.

There are a few counts of this clonotype. The DNA of the CDR3 is TGCGCCAGCAGTGTAGCGGGAGAGGCCGGGGAGCTGTTTTTT. Its protein product is CASSVAGEAGELFF. The chain is built from TRBV10-2 and TRBJ2-2; 9 bases agree with TRBD2. CDR3 length: 14 amino acids. J lost 6 bases, V lost 4 bases, and 3 bases had no gene match. The V gene's germline CDR1 is WSHSY and CDR2 SAAADI.

This clonotype showed up many times. This chain links TRBV10-3 with TRBJ2-1, with TRBD2 matching 10 bases. This CDR3 has 13 residues. V gave up 7 bases and J gave up 7 bases; unmatched junction bases: 4. The germline gives CDR1 ENHRY, CDR2 SYGVKD. This CDR3 reads CAITAGGGNEQFF. The DNA of the CDR3 is TGTGCCATCACAGCGGGAGGGGGTAATGAGCAGTTCTTC.

This clonotype was observed many times. The chain carries TRBV20-1 and TRBJ2-3, with unresolved D. The V gene's germline CDR1 is DFQATT and CDR2 SNEGSKA (reference sequence). Deletions cut 3 bases from V and 5 bases from J, with 12 bases between. CDR3 length equals 13 residues. This CDR3 reads CSARSSPGDTQYF. CDR3 nucleotide sequence: TGCAGTGCTAGGAGCTCCCCCGGAGATACGCAGTATTTT.